The clone carrying this T cell receptor (beta chain) was counted between two and nine times. The data stem from a study of patients and donors after allogeneic stem cell transplantation. TCRdb analysed the RT-PCR reads with MiXCR anew, one entry per CDR3 protein. The table includes under 2,000 distinct CDR3 sequences, around a sixth detected once. Sequenced material: blood, either unsorted or a sorted T cell fraction (not recorded which). This receptor was identified in a human donor who was either an allogeneic HSCT recipient or a stem cell or donor lymphocyte infusion donor (not recorded which). It is not recorded whose cells these are; they may come from a transplant donor.

The CDR3 DNA is TGTGCCAGCAGCCAAGCGGGAGCCCCTCAAGAGACCCAGTACTTC. Translating gives CASSQAGAPQETQYF. This chain links TRBV7-2 with TRBJ2-5; TRBD2 matches 8 bases. Germline CDR1 SGHTA, CDR2 FQGNSA. V shed 5 bases and J 2 bases; nucleotides not matched to a gene: 7. CDR3 size: 15 residues. The full variable domain, in which reference TRBV7-2 and TRBJ2-5 provide the parts outside the CDR3, is GAGVSQSPSNKVTEKGKDVELRCDPISGHTALYWYRQSLGQGLEFLIYFQGNSAPDKSGLPSDRFSAERTGGSVSTLTIQRTQQEDSAVYLCASSQAGAPQETQYFGPGTRLLVL.